Listed here is a single T cell receptor beta chain. Antigen: not known. This CDR3 is built from 14 residues. Per the germline V gene, CDR1 is SGDLS and CDR2 is YYNGEE. The trim removed 4 bases at V and 2 bases at J, leaving 3 bases unmatched. The data were taken from a study of T cells in tuberculosis. Overall study results and limits: GMM-specific TCRs were nearer to active tuberculosis alpha repertoires, suggesting expansion. A GMM-specific repertoire classifier reached around 85% accuracy, AUROC 0.90. Samples were chosen by availability of cryopreserved specimens.

Libraries were prepared by immunoSEQ multiplex PCR; TCRdb keeps only in-frame clonotypes and omits some of them. This sample has 30,000 to 40,000 clones, with roughly 92% found just once. The sample consisted of PBMCs. The sequence came from a donor aged 10 to 29 with latent tuberculosis or without tuberculosis infection. The rearrangement links TRBV9 to TRBJ2-5; 9 bases align to TRBD1. CDR3 region: CASSYGTGQETQYF. CDR3 bases: TGTGCCAGCAGCTACGGGACAGGGCAAGAGACCCAGTACTTC.